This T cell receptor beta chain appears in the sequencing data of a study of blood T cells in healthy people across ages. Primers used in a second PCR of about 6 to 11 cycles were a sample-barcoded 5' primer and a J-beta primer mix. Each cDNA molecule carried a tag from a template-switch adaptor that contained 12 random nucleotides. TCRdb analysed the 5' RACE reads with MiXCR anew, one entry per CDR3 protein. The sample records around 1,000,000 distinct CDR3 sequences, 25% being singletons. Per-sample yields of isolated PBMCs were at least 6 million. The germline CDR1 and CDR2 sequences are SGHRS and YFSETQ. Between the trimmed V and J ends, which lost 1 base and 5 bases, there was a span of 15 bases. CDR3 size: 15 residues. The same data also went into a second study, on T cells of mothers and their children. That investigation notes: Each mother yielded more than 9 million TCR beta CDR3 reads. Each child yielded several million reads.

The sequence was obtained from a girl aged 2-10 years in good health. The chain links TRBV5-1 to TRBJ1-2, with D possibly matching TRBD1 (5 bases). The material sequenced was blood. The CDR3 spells CASSLSPGILYGYTF. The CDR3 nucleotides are TGCGCCAGCAGCTTGTCCCCAGGGATTCTTTATGGCTACACCTTC.